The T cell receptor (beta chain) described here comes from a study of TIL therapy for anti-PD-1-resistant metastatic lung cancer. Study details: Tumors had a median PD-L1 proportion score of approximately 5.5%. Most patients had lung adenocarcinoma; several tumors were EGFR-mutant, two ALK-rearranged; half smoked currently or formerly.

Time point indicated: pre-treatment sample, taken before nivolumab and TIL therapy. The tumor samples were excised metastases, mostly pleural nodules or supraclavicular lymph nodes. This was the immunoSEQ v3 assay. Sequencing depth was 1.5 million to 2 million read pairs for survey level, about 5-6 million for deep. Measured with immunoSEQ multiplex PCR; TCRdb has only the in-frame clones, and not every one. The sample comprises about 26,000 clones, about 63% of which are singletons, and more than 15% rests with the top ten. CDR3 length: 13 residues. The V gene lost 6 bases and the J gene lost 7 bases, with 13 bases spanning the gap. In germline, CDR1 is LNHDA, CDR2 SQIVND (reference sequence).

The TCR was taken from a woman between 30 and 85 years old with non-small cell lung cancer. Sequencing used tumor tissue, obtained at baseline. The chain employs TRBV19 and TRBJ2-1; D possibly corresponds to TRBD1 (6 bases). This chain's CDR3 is CASRQGGYNEQFF. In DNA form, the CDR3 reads TGTGCCAGTAGACAGGGTGGATATAATGAGCAGTTCTTC.